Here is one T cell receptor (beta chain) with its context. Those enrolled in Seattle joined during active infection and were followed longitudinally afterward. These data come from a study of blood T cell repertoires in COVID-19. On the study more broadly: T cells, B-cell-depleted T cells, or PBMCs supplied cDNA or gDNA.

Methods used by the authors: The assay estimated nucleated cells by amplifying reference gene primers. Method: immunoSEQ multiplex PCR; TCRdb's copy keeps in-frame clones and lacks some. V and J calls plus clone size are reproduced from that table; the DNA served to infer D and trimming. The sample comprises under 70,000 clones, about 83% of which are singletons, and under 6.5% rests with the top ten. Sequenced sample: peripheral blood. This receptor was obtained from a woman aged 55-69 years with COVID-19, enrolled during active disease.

CDR3 in DNA: TGCAGCGTTGATCCCCTGGCCCTAGCGGGAGCGTACAATGAGCAGTTCTTC. Translated, it gives CSVDPLALAGAYNEQFF. This chain links TRBV29-1 with TRBJ2-1; 10 positions match TRBD2. CDR1 SQVTM and CDR2 ANQGSEA come from the germline V gene. Losses at the gene ends were 3 bases for V and 4 bases for J; bases not matched to a gene: 12. The CDR3 has 17 residues.